This TCR beta chain was retrieved from a study of blood T cell repertoires in COVID-19. Germline V gives CDR1 MNHEY, CDR2 SVGAGI. V lost 6 bases and J lost 2; bases outside the gene matches: 6. This CDR3 region has 14 residues. Produced via immunoSEQ multiplex PCR; TCRdb's table is partial and in-frame only. The repertoire holds 110,000 to 150,000 clones, with roughly three quarters as singletons. This TCR came from a man between 60 and 70 years old with acute or convalescent COVID-19. This chain links TRBV6-5 with TRBJ2-5; 7 bases align to TRBD2. Specimen: peripheral blood. This CDR3 is CASRVSGTQETQYF. The CDR3 DNA sequence: TGTGCCAGCAGAGTAAGCGGGACTCAAGAGACCCAGTACTTC.